These T cell receptor beta chains were read from a single sample in a study of T cell changes during pregnancy in multiple sclerosis. Profiled with immunoSEQ multiplex PCR; TCRdb holds only in-frame clones, not every one. The sample contains about 40,000 clones, about 91% of which appear only once. This material consisted of CD4+ T cells from peripheral blood mononuclear cells, taken in the second trimester of pregnancy. The receptors come from a female donor in good health, enrolled as a control in a pregnancy study. Each CDR3 is given with its conserved first and last residue. Each record gives: J gene, clone size, CDR3 length, D gene, V gene, CDR3 DNA, CDR3 protein. A D gene is named only where the DNA matches it firmly. Expanded clones get a size class; other rows say once, few or many, or leave the size out.

TRBJ2-5 NA 13 NA TRBV2 TGTGCCAGCAGGTTCTTTGCGGGAGAGACCCAGTACTTC CASRFFAGETQYF
TRBJ2-1 NA 14 NA TRBV6-5 TGTGCCAGCAGTCCGGGACTTTCAAGCGATGAGCAGTTCTTC CASSPGLSSDEQFF
TRBJ2-1 NA 16 NA TRBV5-4 TGTGCCAGCAGCTTGGGCGGAGCGGGGACACTCAATGAGCAGTTCTTC CASSLGGAGTLNEQFF
TRBJ2-1 NA 13 NA TRBV5-1 TGCGCCAGCAGCTTAACTAGTGGGAATGAGCAGTTCTTC CASSLTSGNEQFF
TRBJ2-7 NA 21 TRBD2 TRBV28 TGTGCCCGAAACCCTTATCCATACTCACTCCCTGAAGCGGGGGGCTCCTACGAGCAGTACTTC CARNPYPYSLPEAGGSYEQYF
TRBJ2-7 NA 15 TRBD2 TRBV7-2 TGTGCCAGCAGCTTGGCGTCGACTAGCCGGGTCGAGCAGTACTTC CASSLASTSRVEQYF
TRBJ1-1 NA 17 TRBD1 TRBV9 TGTGCCAGCAGCGCCCAACAGGGGGCGGAAGGTTCGACTGAAGCTTTCTTT CASSAQQGAEGSTEAFF
TRBJ1-2 NA 14 TRBD1 TRBV30 TGTGCCTGGAGTAGGGGGCAGGGGCAGGAGGGCTACACCTTC CAWSRGQGQEGYTF
TRBJ1-1 NA 13 NA TRBV14 TGTGCCAGCAGCGAACAGGGGAACACTGAAGCTTTCTTT CASSEQGNTEAFF
TRBJ2-7 once 14 TRBD1 TRBV19 TGTGCCAGTAGTATGGGGACAGGGGGCTACGAGCAGTACTTC CASSMGTGGYEQYF
TRBJ2-1 NA 14 TRBD1 TRBV27 TGTGCCAGCAGTGGGACAGGGTCCTACAATGAGCAGTTCTTC CASSGTGSYNEQFF
TRBJ2-1 NA 17 TRBD2 TRBV5-4 TGTGCCAGCAGCTTGGGGGATAGCGGGAGCGCCTACAATGAGCAGTTCTTC CASSLGDSGSAYNEQFF
TRBJ1-2 NA 16 TRBD1 TRBV18 TGTGCCAGCTCCCGGGACAGGCCTTCCCGTGTTCCCGGCTACACCTTC CASSRDRPSRVPGYTF
TRBJ1-1 NA 13 TRBD1 TRBV28 TGTGCCAGCACCCCCTCTCTCAGGGGGAAGGCTTTCTTT CASTPSLRGKAFF
TRBJ2-7 NA 17 NA TRBV10-2 TGCGCCAGCAAAGAGGACACTTTACCAGGGCTAGAATACGAGCAGTACTTC CASKEDTLPGLEYEQYF
TRBJ2-7 NA 11 NA TRBV6-4 TGTGCCAGCAGTGACTTTCCGGGACTCCCGTTC CASSDFPGLPF
TRBJ2-1 NA 14 NA TRBV2 TGTGCCAGCAGTGAAGCGCTTGCGGTGCTCGGTCGGTTCTTC CASSEALAVLGRFF
TRBJ2-3 NA 15 NA TRBV7-9 TGTGCCAGCAGCTCGGAGTGGGGGGACACAGATACGCAGTATTTT CASSSEWGDTDTQYF
TRBJ1-1 NA 14 NA TRBV5-1 TGCGCCAGCAGCTTGGAGGAGGGAAGGACTGAAGCTTTCTTT CASSLEEGRTEAFF
TRBJ2-3 NA 11 NA TRBV20-1 TGCAGTGCTAGTCAGGCAGATACGCAGTATTTT CSASQADTQYF